Below are 7 T cell receptor beta chains sequenced from a single sample in a study of resident and recirculating memory T cells in vitiligo. TCRdb's table, derived via immunoSEQ multiplex PCR, lists solely in-frame clones and lacks some. The data hold about 42,000 clones, with about nine tenths observed a single time. The material sequenced was blood. These receptors were taken from a male donor with vitiligo.

This clone was seen just once. The chain recombines TRBV6-5 with TRBJ2-1, with D unresolved. Trimming stripped 6 bases from V and 3 bases from J, with 3 bases between. This CDR3 is built from 11 residues. Germline CDR1 MNHEY, CDR2 SVGAGI. CDR3 region: CASSNYNEQFF. CDR3 sequence (DNA): TGTGCCAGCAGCAACTACAATGAGCAGTTCTTC.

The gene calls are TRBV6-5 and TRBJ1-1, with D tentatively TRBD1 (6 bases). Germline-derived CDR1 and CDR2 are MNHEY and SVGAGI. The ends were cut back, 8 bases at V and 0 bases at J, with 10 bases in the middle. This CDR3 is built from 13 residues. The CDR3 DNA reads as TGTGCCAGCGGGGGGGGCTTGAACACTGAAGCTTTCTTT. Translated, it gives CASGGGLNTEAFF.

This chain joins TRBV2 and TRBJ1-5; no firm D call. Trimming removed 7 bases from V and 0 bases from J, with 7 bases in between. The CDR3 consists of 13 residues. Germline V gives CDR1 SNHLY, CDR2 FYNNEI. CDR3 nucleotides: TGTGCCAGCAAGCTCTATAGCAATCAGCCCCAGCATTTT. This gives the protein CASKLYSNQPQHF.

This sequence joins TRBV7-6 and TRBJ2-2; TRBD2 matches 11 bases. Per the germline V gene, CDR1 is SGHVS and CDR2 is FNYEAQ. V was clipped by 2 bases and J by 0 bases; unmatched bases: 8. The CDR3 is 19 amino acids. This chain's CDR3 is CASSLKSSGGYANTGELFF. The CDR3 DNA follows: TGTGCCAGCAGCTTAAAGTCTAGCGGGGGGTACGCGAACACCGGGGAGCTGTTTTTT. The full variable domain, its missing parts supplied by reference TRBV7-6 and TRBJ2-2, is GAGVSQSPRYKVTKRGQDVALRCDPISGHVSLYWYRQALGQGPEFLTYFNYEAQQDKSGLPNDRFSAERPEGSISTLTIQRTEQRDSAMYRCASSLKSSGGYANTGELFFGEGSRLTVL.

This clone was found a few times. This CDR3 reads CSVHRTGTQETQYF. CDR3 DNA sequence: TGCAGCGTTCATCGGACAGGGACGCAAGAGACCCAGTACTTC. J is TRBJ2-5 and V is TRBV29-1, with 8 bases matching TRBD1. The germline V gene has CDR1 SQVTM and CDR2 ANQGSEA. The CDR3 consists of 14 residues. Unmatched junction bases numbered 7, after V lost 5 bases and J lost 2 bases. Together with reference TRBV29-1 and TRBJ2-5, the CDR3 gives the full variable domain: SAVISQKPSRDICQRGTSLTIQCQVDSQVTMMFWYRQQPGQSLTLIATANQGSEATYESGFVIDKFPISRPNLTFSTLTVSNMSPEDSSIYLCSVHRTGTQETQYFGPGTRLLVL.

Written as DNA, the CDR3 is TGTGCCAGTAGTATAGATCTAAGAGGGCGGGGGACCCAGTACTTC. It translates to CASSIDLRGRGTQYF. The chain is built from TRBV19 and TRBJ2-5; possible D gene TRBD2, 6 bases. The CDR3 consists of 15 residues. The V end lost 0 bases, the J end lost 7 bases, and 15 bases lay between the germline ends. CDR1 is LNHDA, CDR2 SQIVND, per germline (reference sequence). Supplemented by reference TRBV19 and TRBJ2-5, the full variable domain reads DGGITQSPKYLFRKEGQNVTLSCEQNLNHDAMYWYRQDPGQGLRLIYYSQIVNDFQKGDIAEGYSVSREKKESFPLTVTSAQKNPTAFYLCASSIDLRGRGTQYFGPGTRLLVL.

This sequence joins TRBV7-6 and TRBJ2-5, with a weak D call TRBD2 (6 bases). CDR1 is SGHVS and CDR2 is FNYEAQ in the germline V gene. The V end was cut by 5 bases, the J end by 7 bases, with 17 bases between. This CDR3 spans 14 amino acids. CDR3 nucleotide sequence: TGTGCCAGCAGCCCCTCTTGGGGGGTTGGGACCCAGTACTTC. Encoded protein: CASSPSWGVGTQYF.